This TCR beta chain was obtained from a study of PD-1 blockade in classical Hodgkin lymphoma. Whole-study results and caveats: Newly diagnosed patients were said to have less baseline TCR diversity than healthy donors did. Whoever responded completely had baseline diversity much like that seen in newly diagnosed patients. There was a significant rise in CD4+ TCR diversity by C4D1, with no such rise for CD8+.

Time point described: cycle 4 day 1 (C4D1), after 6 weeks of nivolumab. All patients experienced relapse after autologous stem cell transplantation, and brentuximab vedotin exposure was variable. With magnetic negative selection, CD4+ T cells were purified from PBMCs that had been thawed. Best responses included complete response and partial response; otherwise, the best response was progressive disease. With respect to this clone: The antigen is unknown.

Generated by immunoSEQ multiplex PCR, the TCRdb table keeps only in-frame clones and is missing some. The data contain about 25,000 clones, around 86% of them singletons. This CDR3 has 16 residues. Trimming took off 0 bases at V and 0 bases at J, with 6 bases between the two ends. Germline assignment: CDR1 MNHNY and CDR2 SVGAGI (reference sequence). The chain carries TRBV6-6 and TRBJ2-6, with D hard to call. Sequences were derived from CD4+ T cells from blood, sampled before the fourth cycle of nivolumab. The TCR was taken from a human donor with classical Hodgkin lymphoma. The CDR3 region has the DNA TGTGCCAGCAGTTACTCGAGTCGCTCTGGGGCCAACGTCCTGACTTTC. This gives the protein CASSYSSRSGANVLTF.